A selection of T cell receptor beta chains follows, all from one sample in a study of T-cell memory formation after mild COVID-19. From the 5' RACE reads, TCRdb called clonotypes with MiXCR, one entry per CDR3 protein. The table lists 450,000 or so distinct CDR3 sequences, roughly 25% of them singletons, with 9.5% to 15% in the top ten. The specimen sequenced was PBMCs or a T cell subset sorted from them (not recorded which). Source of these receptors: an adult woman who had mild COVID-19 (a few samples of this study predate the infection). Cell type and time point are not known. The CDR3 runs from the conserved cysteine through the conserved F or W. Fields, in order: V gene, clone size, D gene, J gene, CDR3 DNA, CDR3 protein. A D gene is named only where the DNA matches it firmly. A row's size may be missing; if present it is once, few, many or a size class.

TRBV3-1	few	-	TRBJ2-5	TGTGCCAGCAGCCCAGCTCAGAAGACCCAGTACTTC	CASSPAQKTQYF
TRBV24-1	-	TRBD1	TRBJ1-1	TGTGCCACCAGTGACCACAGGGGATCAAACACTGAAGCTTTCTTT	CATSDHRGSNTEAFF
TRBV7-2	-	-	TRBJ2-5	TGTGCCAGCAGCTTCTACAGGAGGGCCGAGACCCAGTACTTC	CASSFYRRAETQYF
TRBV7-2	-	-	TRBJ1-1	TGTGCCAGCAGCCCGGTTGGGGGAGGAATGACTGAAGCTTTCTTT	CASSPVGGGMTEAFF
TRBV9	-	-	TRBJ2-7	TGTGCCAGCAGCGCCGGCGGGCTCACTAACTACGAGCAGTACTTC	CASSAGGLTNYEQYF
TRBV10-2	few	TRBD2	TRBJ2-7	TGCGCCAGCGGAAAAGGGGAGGGCCTCTACGAGCAGTACTTC	CASGKGEGLYEQYF
TRBV7-8	few	-	TRBJ1-1	TGTGCCAGCAGCCACCAACACGGGAACACTGAAGCTTTCTTT	CASSHQHGNTEAFF
TRBV12-3/TRBV12-4	few	TRBD2	TRBJ2-1	TGTGCCAGCAGTTTGAGGTGGCGGGAGTTGGGCAATGAGCAGTTCTTC	CASSLRWRELGNEQFF
TRBV12-3/TRBV12-4	few	-	TRBJ2-2	TGTGCCAGCAGGGACCGCAGACTAAGCACCGGGGAGCTGTTTTTT	CASRDRRLSTGELFF
TRBV5-1	few	TRBD2	TRBJ2-1	TGCGCCAGCAGCCAGGCTGGACTAGCGGGGCCGAATGAGCAGTTCTTC	CASSQAGLAGPNEQFF
TRBV12-3/TRBV12-4	few	-	TRBJ1-1	TGTGCCAGCAGTTTATTGATGGAGAACACTGAAGCTTTCTTT	CASSLLMENTEAFF
TRBV10-3	few	TRBD1	TRBJ2-5	TGTGCCATCAGTGGGGCAGGGGGCCTACAGGAGACCCAGTACTTC	CAISGAGGLQETQYF
TRBV25-1	-	-	TRBJ1-1	TGTGCCAGCAGTGAATATCACAGGCCGGCAATGAACACTGAAGCTTTCTTT	CASSEYHRPAMNTEAFF
TRBV9	few	-	TRBJ2-7	TGTGCCAGCAGCCCCGGTTCCCGCGAGCAGTACTTC	CASSPGSREQYF
TRBV4-3	-	TRBD2	TRBJ2-1	TGCGCCAGCAGCCAAGATGGGGAAGGGACGTGGGGGGGTAGCAATGAGCAGTTCTTC	CASSQDGEGTWGGSNEQFF
TRBV6-5	few	TRBD1	TRBJ1-4	TGTGCCAGCAGTAACGACAGGGGGTTTGGTGAAAAACTGTTTTTT	CASSNDRGFGEKLFF
TRBV7-3	few	-	TRBJ2-2	TGTGCCAGCAGCCAACTAGTGAACACCGGGGAGCTGTTTTTT	CASSQLVNTGELFF
TRBV4-2	few	TRBD2	TRBJ2-5	TGTGCCAGCAGCCAAGAGGGGACTAGGGGAGAGACCCAGTACTTC	CASSQEGTRGETQYF
TRBV19	-	TRBD1	TRBJ2-1	TGTGCCAGTAGAGGGACAGGGGGCACTGAGCAGTTCTTC	CASRGTGGTEQFF
TRBV10-3	-	-	TRBJ1-2	TGTGCCATCAGCAACAGGACTAACTATGGCTACACCTTC	CAISNRTNYGYTF
TRBV3-1	-	TRBD1	TRBJ2-5	TGTGCCAGCAGCCAAGATGACAGGGGGATTCGTGAGACCCAGTACTTC	CASSQDDRGIRETQYF
TRBV7-9	-	-	TRBJ2-2	TGTGCCAGCAGCCACAGGGAACTCACCGGGGAGCTGTTTTTT	CASSHRELTGELFF
TRBV7-2	few	TRBD2	TRBJ2-5	TGTGCCAGCAGCCGGGGGACTACTCGGGGAGAGACCCAGTACTTC	CASSRGTTRGETQYF
TRBV6-1	-	-	TRBJ1-2	TGTGCCAGCATGAGTCCTAATCGATACTATGGCTACACCTTC	CASMSPNRYYGYTF
TRBV29-1	-	-	TRBJ2-1	TGCAGCGTTGTAAGCCCCCACACACCCGGTCGGGAGCAGTTCTTC	CSVVSPHTPGREQFF
TRBV10-3	-	TRBD2	TRBJ2-2	TGTGCCATCAGGGGTGACCCGGGACTAGCACGCACCGGGGAGCTGTTTTTT	CAIRGDPGLARTGELFF
TRBV7-2	few	TRBD1	TRBJ1-1	TGTGCCAGCAGCTACAGGGGGCTAGCGGAAAACACTGAAGCTTTCTTT	CASSYRGLAENTEAFF
TRBV10-3	few	-	TRBJ2-2	TGTGCCATCAGGCCGGAGACCGGGGAGCTGTTTTTT	CAIRPETGELFF
TRBV4-3	-	-	TRBJ2-3	TGCGCCAGCAGCCAAGATTTCGGGCTAAGCACAGATACGCAGTATTTT	CASSQDFGLSTDTQYF
TRBV7-6	few	-	TRBJ2-7	TGTGCCAGCAGCCCTTCCGGGGACAAGAGTTACGAGCAGTACTTC	CASSPSGDKSYEQYF
TRBV9	-	-	TRBJ2-1	TGTGCCAGCAGCGTAAACCCCCGGCCTGACAGGAATGAGCAGTTCTTC	CASSVNPRPDRNEQFF
TRBV12-3/TRBV12-4	few	TRBD1	TRBJ1-2	TGTGCCAGCAGCGGACAGGGACCCTATGGCTACACCTTC	CASSGQGPYGYTF
TRBV5-1	-	-	TRBJ1-1	TGTGCCAGCAGCCTGACAGGTTCAAACACTGAAGCTTTCTTT	CASSLTGSNTEAFF
TRBV5-1	-	-	TRBJ2-2	TGCGCCAGCAGCTTGCGGGCGACGAACACCGGGGAGCTGTTTTTT	CASSLRATNTGELFF
TRBV6-1	-	-	TRBJ2-7	TGTGCCAGCAGTGATGGACCGACCGTACAAGAGCAGTACTTC	CASSDGPTVQEQYF
TRBV7-3	-	-	TRBJ2-2	TGTGCCAGCAGCTTAAAGTTCGAGGGGAACACCGGGGAGCTGTTTTTT	CASSLKFEGNTGELFF
TRBV5-1	-	TRBD1	TRBJ2-3	TGCGCCAGCGCCTCTACTTTGACAGGGGCCACAGATACGCAGTATTTT	CASASTLTGATDTQYF
TRBV2	few	-	TRBJ1-5	TGTGCCAGCAGTACGAGACAGCCTAATCAGCCCCAGCATTTT	CASSTRQPNQPQHF
TRBV28	-	-	TRBJ2-5	TGTGCCAGCAGTTCCCCCGGGACAAGCTCACCCGGGCACGAGACCCAGTACTTC	CASSSPGTSSPGHETQYF
TRBV20-1	-	TRBD2	TRBJ2-1	TGCGGGACTAGCGGCTTATCCCCTTACAATGAGCAGTTCTTC	CGTSGLSPYNEQFF
TRBV5-1	-	TRBD2	TRBJ2-3	TGCGCCAGCAGCTTCTTGGCTAGCGGGAGCACAGATACGCAGTATTTT	CASSFLASGSTDTQYF
TRBV5-1	-	TRBD2	TRBJ2-1	TGCGCCAGCCAAGATCTAGCGGGGTACAATGAGCAGTTCTTC	CASQDLAGYNEQFF